The 13 T cell receptor beta chains below were found in one sample sequenced in a study of T cells in women clearing cervical HPV infection. TCRdb's copy holds only in-frame clones and misses some; the assay was immunoSEQ multiplex PCR. Seen in this sample are fewer than 30,000 clones; the ten most common clones hold more than 6.5%. The material sequenced was blood buffy coat. The receptors originated from a woman aged 18-70 years with a cervical HPV16 infection that either progressed to CIN3+ or cleared (not recorded which).

Comment on this clone: The CDR3 extends 3 residues past the end of the read, so its final part is completed from the germline J gene. The rearrangement uses TRBV5-1 and TRBJ2-1; the D gene is possibly TRBD1 (5 bases). CDR1 and CDR2 from the germline V gene are SGHRS and YFSETQ. This CDR3 spans 15 amino acids. V was clipped by 6 bases and J by 0 bases, with 13 bases between them. CDR3 in amino acids: CASTNQGSSYNEQFF. CDR3 bases read: TGCGCCAGCACCAATCAGGGTAGCTCCTACAATGAG. Full variable domain (missing parts from reference TRBV5-1 and TRBJ2-1): KAGVTQTPRYLIKTRGQQVTLSCSPISGHRSVSWYQQTPGQGLQFLFEYFSETQRNKGNFPGRFSGRQFSNSRSEMNVSTLELGDSALYLCASTNQGSSYNEQFFGPGTRLTVL.

Regarding this clone: The read is 3 residues too short to cover the CDR3 end, so that end is filled in from the germline J gene. This chain uses TRBV20-1 with TRBJ2-7, with 12 bases fitting TRBD2. In germline, CDR1 is DFQATT, CDR2 SNEGSKA (reference sequence). J lost 6 bases, V lost 6 bases, and 12 bases had no gene match. CDR3 length equals 15 residues. The CDR3: CSAPGTSGYLSEQYF. The sequenced part of the CDR3 DNA is TGCAGTGCGCCCGGGACTAGCGGGTATTTGAGCGAG.

Remarks on this clone: The read comes to an end 3 residues before the CDR3 does, leaving the germline J gene to fill in the end. J is TRBJ2-7 and V is TRBV11-2; the match to TRBD2 covers 8 bases. CDR1 SGHAT and CDR2 FQNNGV come from the germline V gene. The CDR3 extends over 15 amino acids. Trimming removed 0 bases from V and 4 bases from J; junction bases left unmatched: 5. CDR3 protein: CASSLEAGVSYEQYF. CDR3 DNA, as far as it was read: TGTGCCAGCAGCTTAGAAGCGGGAGTAAGTTACGAG.

Regarding this clone: The sequenced fragment ends 3 residues before the CDR3 boundary, so the rest is inferred from the germline J gene. The V and J genes are TRBV20-1 and TRBJ2-1, with TRBD2 matching over 8 bases. V gave up 2 bases and J gave up 9 bases; unmatched junction bases: 9. There are 14 residues in the CDR3. Germline assignment: CDR1 DFQATT and CDR2 SNEGSKA (reference sequence). This chain's CDR3 is CSARLAGLPGEQFF. CDR3 bases read: TGCAGTGCTAGACTAGCGGGCCTACCGGGTGAG.

To note about this clone: The germline gene is not matched at one end of the junction; a read error may be the cause. From the germline J gene comes the end of the CDR3, since the read stops 3 residues before it. Other nucleotide sequences in the sample specify the same CDR3. V usage is TRBV19 and J usage is TRBJ1-2, with 11 bases fitting TRBD1. From germline, CDR1 is LNHDA and CDR2 SQIVND (reference sequence). The CDR3 totals 15 residues. CDR3 residues: CASSIRTGGVYGYTF. CDR3 DNA (partial): TGTGCCAGTAGTATTCGGACAGGGGGCGTCTATGGT. The variable domain in full, completed from reference TRBV19 and TRBJ1-2, reads DGGITQSPKYLFRKEGQNVTLSCEQNLNHDAMYWYRQDPGQGLRLIYYSQIVNDFQKGDIAEGYSVSREKKESFPLTVTSAQKNPTAFYLCASSIRTGGVYGYTFGSGTRLTVV.

Of note for this clone: The read terminates 3 residues ahead of where the CDR3 ends, so the germline J gene completes it. This chain joins TRBV18 and TRBJ1-4, with D possibly being TRBD1 (5 bases). CDR1 is KGHSH and CDR2 is LQKENI in the germline V gene. The CDR3 spans 16 residues. The CDR3 sequence: CASSPSRGSYNSPLFF. CDR3 DNA, as far as it was read: TGTGCCAGCTCACCATCGCGGGGCTCCTATAATTCACCA.

Turning to this clone: The DNA ends 3 residues before the CDR3 does, and the rest of the CDR3 is filled in from the germline J gene. The genes are TRBV9 and TRBJ2-1; tentatively, D is TRBD1 (5 bases). Trimming removed 4 bases at V and 1 base at J, with 9 bases between. The germline gives CDR1 SGDLS, CDR2 YYNGEE. The length of the CDR3 is 14 residues. CDR3 protein: CASSRGPSYNEQFF. The sequenced CDR3 bases are TGTGCCAGCAGCAGGGGTCCGTCCTACAATGAG.

As for this clone: The sequenced fragment ends 3 residues before the CDR3 boundary, so the rest is inferred from the germline J gene. The V gene is TRBV2, the J gene TRBJ1-2; no firm D call. V lost 6 bases and J lost 4, with 9 bases in between. Germline loops: CDR1 SNHLY, CDR2 FYNNEI. CDR3 size: 12 residues. The covered CDR3 bases are TGTGCCAGCAGGACCTACAGCTATGGC. Protein product: CASRTYSYG. Given in full, the CDR3 is CASRTYSYGYTF.

On this clone itself: The CDR3 is cut off 3 residues early in the read; its end comes from the germline J gene. The V and J genes are TRBV10-2 and TRBJ2-1; 9 nucleotides align to TRBD2. V dropped 3 bases and J dropped 8; count of bases not matched to a gene: 8. Germline values: CDR1 WSHSY, CDR2 SAAADI. This CDR3 region has 15 residues. Partial CDR3 DNA: TGCGCCAGCAGTGACCCGGGACTAGCATATCATGAG. Translating it yields CASSDPGLAYHE. The entire CDR3 protein reads CASSDPGLAYHEQFF.

The CDR3 bases that were read are TGTGCCAGCAGTGAACGCATGGCATTAGCCAAAAACATT. This sequence encodes CASSERMALAKNI. The CDR3 in its entirety is CASSERMALAKNIQYF. V gene TRBV2 combines with J gene TRBJ2-4; D gene uncertain. The read stops 3 residues short of the end of the CDR3; the missing end is completed from the germline J gene. The V end was cut by 2 bases, the J end by 0 bases, with 11 bases between. The CDR3 runs to 16 residues. The V gene's germline CDR1 is SNHLY and CDR2 FYNNEI.

On this clone: Coverage ceases 3 residues before the CDR3 finishes, and the germline J gene fills in the end. V is TRBV5-1 and J is TRBJ2-7, with TRBD1 matching 7 bases. Germline CDR1 reads SGHRS; CDR2 reads YFSETQ. The length of the CDR3 is 15 residues. V lost 4 bases to trimming and J lost 3 bases; unmatched junction nucleotides: 10. The CDR3 loop reads CASSPGTGVLYEQYF. CDR3 bases read: TGCGCCAGCAGCCCGGGAACAGGGGTACTCTACGAG.

Notes on this clone: With the read ending 3 residues before the CDR3 end, the germline J gene is used to fill in that end. The V gene is TRBV19, the J gene TRBJ2-2, with TRBD1 matching over 10 bases. The length of the CDR3 is 15 residues. V was clipped by 3 bases and J by 5 bases; unmatched bases: 3. The germline CDR1 and CDR2 sequences are LNHDA and SQIVND (reference sequence). The sequenced part of the CDR3 DNA is TGTGCCAGTAGTATCCGGGACAGGGGAACCGGGGAG. Residues: CASSIRDRGTGE. The CDR3 in its entirety is CASSIRDRGTGELFF.

To note about this clone: Read coverage stops 3 residues before the CDR3 terminus; the germline J gene supplies the remainder. This chain joins TRBV20-1 and TRBJ1-2, with TRBD1 as a possible D gene (5 bases). The V end was cut by 3 bases, the J end by 4 bases, with 18 bases between. CDR1 and CDR2 from the germline V gene are DFQATT and SNEGSKA (reference sequence). This CDR3 spans 15 amino acids. CDR3 bases read: TGCAGTGCTAGCGACAAAAGAACAGGTTTCTATGGC. Its protein product is CSASDKRTGFYG. The CDR3 as a whole reads CSASDKRTGFYGYTF.